Listed below are T cell receptor beta chains from one sample, sequenced in a study of somatic mutations in cytotoxic T cells in rheumatoid arthritis. The assay was immunoSEQ multiplex PCR, and TCRdb's table has in-frame clones only and misses some. Of approximately 12,000 clones listed, nearly 80% are singletons. Material: CD8+ T cells sorted from blood. Every receptor here comes from a man in his forties or fifties in good health. Both conserved end residues are part of each CDR3. Each record gives: clone size, CDR3 length, J gene, D gene, V gene, CDR3 DNA, CDR3 protein. The D gene is left open where the match is weak. Size tells how often a clone was seen (once, few, many) or the class of an expanded clone, and some rows leave it out.

abundance: .
len: 12
j_gene: TRBJ1-1
d_gene: .
v_gene: TRBV5-4
CDR3nt: TGTGCCAGCAGCTTGGGGGACACTGAAGCTTTCTTT
CDR3aa: CASSLGDTEAFF

abundance: .
len: 14
j_gene: TRBJ2-7
d_gene: TRBD2
v_gene: TRBV6-1
CDR3nt: TGTGCCAGCAGCCCCCCTAGCGGGGGCCTGGAGCAGTACTTC
CDR3aa: CASSPPSGGLEQYF

abundance: .
len: 11
j_gene: TRBJ1-2
d_gene: .
v_gene: TRBV19
CDR3nt: TGTGCCAGTAGTATAGGACCATTCTACACCTTC
CDR3aa: CASSIGPFYTF

abundance: few
len: 16
j_gene: TRBJ1-1
d_gene: .
v_gene: TRBV7-9
CDR3nt: TGTGCCAGCAGCTTAGTCCGGACAGATATGAACACTGAAGCTTTCTTT
CDR3aa: CASSLVRTDMNTEAFF

abundance: .
len: 18
j_gene: TRBJ2-5
d_gene: TRBD2
v_gene: TRBV7-8
CDR3nt: TGTGCCAGCAGCCCCTGGGGACTAGCGGGGGGGAGGAGGGAGACCCAGTACTTC
CDR3aa: CASSPWGLAGGRRETQYF

abundance: .
len: 16
j_gene: TRBJ2-2
d_gene: .
v_gene: TRBV15
CDR3nt: TGTGCCACCAGCAGAGATCCAGAAAGGGGCACCGGGGAGCTGTTTTTT
CDR3aa: CATSRDPERGTGELFF

abundance: .
len: 14
j_gene: TRBJ2-5
d_gene: .
v_gene: TRBV5-4
CDR3nt: TGTGCCAGCTCGGATGGTAGCTCGGGAGAGACCCAGTACTTC
CDR3aa: CASSDGSSGETQYF

abundance: .
len: 13
j_gene: TRBJ1-1
d_gene: .
v_gene: TRBV4-3
CDR3nt: TGCGCCAGCAGCCACCGAGGGGACACTGAAGCTTTCTTT
CDR3aa: CASSHRGDTEAFF

abundance: once
len: 14
j_gene: TRBJ2-7
d_gene: .
v_gene: TRBV9
CDR3nt: TGTGCCAGCAGCGCCTTTGACCGAACGGGGGAGCAGTACTTC
CDR3aa: CASSAFDRTGEQYF

abundance: .
len: 14
j_gene: TRBJ2-7
d_gene: TRBD1
v_gene: TRBV19
CDR3nt: TGTGCCAGTAAGGTGGCAGGGGGTTCCTACGAGCAGTACTTC
CDR3aa: CASKVAGGSYEQYF

abundance: few
len: 13
j_gene: TRBJ1-5
d_gene: .
v_gene: TRBV2
CDR3nt: TGTGCCAGCAGTCAAGGCGTAATAAAGCCCCAGCATTTT
CDR3aa: CASSQGVIKPQHF

abundance: once
len: 14
j_gene: TRBJ2-2
d_gene: .
v_gene: TRBV4-1
CDR3nt: TGCGCCAGCAGCCTTCGCGCGGACACCGGGGAGCTGTTTTTT
CDR3aa: CASSLRADTGELFF

abundance: .
len: 12
j_gene: TRBJ2-7
d_gene: .
v_gene: TRBV2
CDR3nt: TGTGCCAGCAGTCTAGCCCTTAGCGAGCAGTACTTC
CDR3aa: CASSLALSEQYF

abundance: .
len: 12
j_gene: TRBJ2-7
d_gene: .
v_gene: TRBV6-6
CDR3nt: TGTGCCAGCAGACAACCAGGCTACGAGCAGTACTTC
CDR3aa: CASRQPGYEQYF

abundance: .
len: 15
j_gene: TRBJ1-1
d_gene: TRBD1
v_gene: TRBV4-2
CDR3nt: TGTGCCAGCAGCCAAGAACAGGGGGCGAGCACTGAAGCTTTCTTT
CDR3aa: CASSQEQGASTEAFF

abundance: .
len: 15
j_gene: TRBJ1-2
d_gene: .
v_gene: TRBV7-9
CDR3nt: TGTGCCAGCAGCTTAGGGCCCCAAATCCTCTATGGCTACACCTTC
CDR3aa: CASSLGPQILYGYTF

abundance: .
len: 16
j_gene: TRBJ2-1
d_gene: .
v_gene: TRBV10-3
CDR3nt: TGTGCCATCAGTGAACAGGTCACTAGCTCCTACAATGAGCAGTTCTTC
CDR3aa: CAISEQVTSSYNEQFF

abundance: .
len: 14
j_gene: TRBJ1-2
d_gene: .
v_gene: TRBV27
CDR3nt: TGTGCCAGCAGTTTAACGGGCAGCCATTATGGCTACACCTTC
CDR3aa: CASSLTGSHYGYTF

abundance: .
len: 13
j_gene: TRBJ2-7
d_gene: .
v_gene: TRBV28
CDR3nt: TGTGCCAGCAGTTTGATAGCTAACTACGAGCAGTACTTC
CDR3aa: CASSLIANYEQYF